This T cell receptor (beta chain) was retrieved from a study of blood T cell repertoires in COVID-19. Whole-study context: COVID-19 samples collected from the United States, Italy and Spain covered acute and convalescent phases. The analysed material was cDNA or gDNA that came from T cells, B-cell-depleted T cells, or PBMCs.

Study processing details: Amplification with reference gene primers provided the estimates of nucleated cell counts. Libraries were prepared by immunoSEQ multiplex PCR; TCRdb keeps only in-frame clonotypes and omits some of them. V, J and clone size derive from that table, while D and trimming were established from the DNA sequence. The sample has about 200,000 clones; 86% are singletons. The germline CDR1 and CDR2 sequences are KGHSH and LQKENI. The CDR3 runs 15 residues. The trim removed 5 bases at V and 3 bases at J, leaving 6 bases unmatched. The sequenced sample was peripheral blood. The V gene is TRBV18, the J gene TRBJ1-5, with 8 bases lining up with TRBD1. The sequence came from a woman in her seventies with acute or convalescent COVID-19. CDR3 loop: CASSSDREYNQPQHF. Here the CDR3 DNA reads TGTGCCAGCTCATCGGACAGGGAATACAATCAGCCCCAGCATTTT. The variable domain in full, completed from reference TRBV18 and TRBJ1-5, reads NAGVMQNPRHLVRRRGQEARLRCSPMKGHSHVYWYRQLPEEGLKFMVYLQKENIIDESGMPKERFSAEFPKEGPSILRIQQVVRGDSAAYFCASSSDREYNQPQHFGDGTRLSIL.